This TCR beta chain was observed in a study of molecular identifiers for immune sequencing clone quantification. CDR1 and CDR2 from the germline V gene are LGHNA and YNFKEQ. The CDR3 has 15 amino acids. Trimming took off 3 bases at V and 0 bases at J, with 9 bases between the two ends. Ten or more counts support this clonotype. TCRdb fed the PCR reads into MiXCR, producing one record per CDR3 protein. The sample yields 65,000 or so distinct CDR3 sequences, about 18% seen once. This chain links TRBV4-2 with TRBJ1-5; D call uncertain. Input material: naive CD8+ T cells from blood, with Jurkat cell RNA spiked in. Stated subset: FACS-sorted CD8+CD4-CCR7+CD45RA+ naive T cells. The clonotype was recovered from a human donor in good health. Some libraries in this study had Jurkat cell RNA spiked in. This CDR3 is CASSQQEYSNQPQHF. The CDR3 bases are TGTGCCAGCAGCCAGCAGGAATATAGCAATCAGCCCCAGCATTTT.